The clone carrying this T cell receptor (beta chain) occurred a few times. Its antigen is as yet unknown. The data derive from a study of follicular helper T cells after annual influenza vaccination. Whole-study context: Sampling occurred days 0, 7 and 28 after each influenza vaccination.

Stated time point: 2014-2015 season, 7 days after vaccination. Before and after seasonal inactivated influenza vaccination, adults gave blood for sorting CD4 subsets for sequencing. Per time point, roughly 35-100 mL of blood was sampled. The method was immunoSEQ multiplex PCR; TCRdb's version includes in-frame clones alone and lacks a portion of them. This sample has 9,500 or so clones, with over 75% found just once. V lost 4 bases and J lost 6; bases outside the gene matches: 6. The CDR3 runs 15 residues. The germline V gene has CDR1 SGHRS and CDR2 YFSETQ. Overall study results and limits: Day 7 ICOS+CD38+ clones later appeared mostly in ICOS-CD38- cTfh.

The receptor was derived from an adult who received the influenza vaccine. The chain is built from TRBV5-1 and TRBJ1-6; 8 bases are a match to TRBD1. Sequenced material: CXCR5- memory CD4+ T cells sorted from blood, taken 7 days after influenza vaccination. The CDR3 coding sequence is TGCGCCAGCAGCACCGGACAGGGTGGTAATTCACCCCTCCACTTT. As protein: CASSTGQGGNSPLHF.